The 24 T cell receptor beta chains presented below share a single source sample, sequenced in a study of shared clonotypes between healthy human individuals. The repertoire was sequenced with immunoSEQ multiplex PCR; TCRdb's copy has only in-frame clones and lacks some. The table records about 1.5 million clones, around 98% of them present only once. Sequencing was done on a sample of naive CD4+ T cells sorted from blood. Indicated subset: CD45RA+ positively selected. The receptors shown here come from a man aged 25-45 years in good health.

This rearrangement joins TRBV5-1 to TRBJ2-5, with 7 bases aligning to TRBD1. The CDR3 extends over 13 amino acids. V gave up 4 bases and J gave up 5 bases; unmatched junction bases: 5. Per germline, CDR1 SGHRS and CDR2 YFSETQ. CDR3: CASSRDSRETQYF. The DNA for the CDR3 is TGCGCCAGCAGCAGGGACAGCCGGGAGACCCAGTACTTC.

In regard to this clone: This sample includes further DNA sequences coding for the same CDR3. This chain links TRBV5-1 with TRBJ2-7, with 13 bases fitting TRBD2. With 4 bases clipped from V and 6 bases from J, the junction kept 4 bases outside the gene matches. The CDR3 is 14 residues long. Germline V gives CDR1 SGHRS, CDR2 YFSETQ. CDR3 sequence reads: CASSPGLAGAEQYF. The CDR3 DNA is TGCGCCAGCAGCCCCGGACTAGCGGGAGCCGAGCAGTACTTC.

The CDR3 loop reads CASSPRRGVHQPQHF. In nucleotides, the CDR3 is TGTGCCAGCAGCCCGAGGCGGGGCGTCCATCAGCCCCAGCATTTT. V and J are TRBV6-6 and TRBJ1-5; TRBD1 might be the D (5 bases). The CDR3 runs 15 residues. Trimming left V 6 bases short and J 5 bases short, with 17 bases between. CDR1 is MNHNY and CDR2 is SVGAGI in the germline V gene (reference sequence).

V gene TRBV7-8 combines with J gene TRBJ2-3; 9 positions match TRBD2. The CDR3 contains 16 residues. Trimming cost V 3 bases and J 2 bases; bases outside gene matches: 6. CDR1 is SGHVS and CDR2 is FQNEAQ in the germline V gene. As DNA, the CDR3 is TGTGCCAGCAGCTTCTTTAGCGGGGGCATCACAGATACGCAGTATTTT. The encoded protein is CASSFFSGGITDTQYF.

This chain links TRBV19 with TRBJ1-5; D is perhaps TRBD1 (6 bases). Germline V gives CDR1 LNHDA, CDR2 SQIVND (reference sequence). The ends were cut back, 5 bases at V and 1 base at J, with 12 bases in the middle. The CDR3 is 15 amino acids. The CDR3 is CASSPLQGSNQPQHF. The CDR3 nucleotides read TGTGCCAGTAGTCCCCTACAGGGAAGCAATCAGCCCCAGCATTTT.

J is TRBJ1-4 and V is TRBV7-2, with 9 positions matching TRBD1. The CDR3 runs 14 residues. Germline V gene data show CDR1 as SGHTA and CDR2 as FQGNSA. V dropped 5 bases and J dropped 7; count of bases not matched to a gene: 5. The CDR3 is CASSRGQGAEKLFF. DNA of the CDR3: TGTGCCAGCAGCCGGGGACAGGGAGCTGAAAAACTGTTTTTT. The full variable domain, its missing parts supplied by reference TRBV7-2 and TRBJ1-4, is GAGVSQSPSNKVTEKGKDVELRCDPISGHTALYWYRQSLGQGLEFLIYFQGNSAPDKSGLPSDRFSAERTGGSVSTLTIQRTQQEDSAVYLCASSRGQGAEKLFFGSGTQLSVL.

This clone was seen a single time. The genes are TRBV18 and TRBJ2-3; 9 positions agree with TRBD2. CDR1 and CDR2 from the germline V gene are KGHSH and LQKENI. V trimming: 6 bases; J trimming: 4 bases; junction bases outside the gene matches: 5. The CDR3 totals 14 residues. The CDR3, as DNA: TGTGCCAGCTCTGTAGCGGGAGAAGCAGATACGCAGTATTTT. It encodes CASSVAGEADTQYF.

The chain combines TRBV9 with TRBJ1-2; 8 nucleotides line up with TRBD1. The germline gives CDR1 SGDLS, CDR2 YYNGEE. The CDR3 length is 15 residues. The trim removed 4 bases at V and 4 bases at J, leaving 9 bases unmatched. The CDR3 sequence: CASSTPGGAGYGYTF. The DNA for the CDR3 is TGTGCCAGCAGCACCCCAGGGGGCGCAGGCTATGGCTACACCTTC. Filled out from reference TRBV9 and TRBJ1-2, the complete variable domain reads DSGVTQTPKHLITATGQRVTLRCSPRSGDLSVYWYQQSLDQGLQFLIQYYNGEERAKGNILERFSAQQFPDLHSELNLSSLELGDSALYFCASSTPGGAGYGYTFGSGTRLTVV.

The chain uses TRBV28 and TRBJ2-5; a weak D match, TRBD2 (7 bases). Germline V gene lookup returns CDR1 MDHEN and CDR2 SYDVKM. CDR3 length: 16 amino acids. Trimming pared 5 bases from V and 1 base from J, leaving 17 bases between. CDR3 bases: TGTGCCAGCAGTATTACAGGGAGGGCACCCCAAGAGACCCAGTACTTC. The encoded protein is CASSITGRAPQETQYF.

The CDR3 loop is CASRLSGGQTYEQYF. The CDR3 nucleotides read TGTGCCAGCAGATTATCGGGAGGGCAAACCTACGAGCAGTACTTC. V usage is TRBV6-5 and J usage is TRBJ2-7, with 8 bases identical to TRBD2. J was trimmed by 2 bases and V by 6 bases; bases with no gene match: 9. CDR3 length equals 15 residues. Germline V lookup: CDR1 MNHEY, CDR2 SVGAGI.

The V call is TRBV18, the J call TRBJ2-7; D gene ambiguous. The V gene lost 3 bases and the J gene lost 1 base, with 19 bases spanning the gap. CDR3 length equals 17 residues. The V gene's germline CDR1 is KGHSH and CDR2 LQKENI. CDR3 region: CASSPTSSKTWSYEQYF. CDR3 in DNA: TGTGCCAGCTCACCGACTTCCTCCAAGACATGGTCCTACGAGCAGTACTTC.

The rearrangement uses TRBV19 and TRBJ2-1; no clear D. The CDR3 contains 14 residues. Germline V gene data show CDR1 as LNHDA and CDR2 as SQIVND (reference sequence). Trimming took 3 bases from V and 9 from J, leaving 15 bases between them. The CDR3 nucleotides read TGTGCCAGTAGTATTCGCCCCCCCCGAGGTGAGCAGTTCTTC. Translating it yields CASSIRPPRGEQFF.

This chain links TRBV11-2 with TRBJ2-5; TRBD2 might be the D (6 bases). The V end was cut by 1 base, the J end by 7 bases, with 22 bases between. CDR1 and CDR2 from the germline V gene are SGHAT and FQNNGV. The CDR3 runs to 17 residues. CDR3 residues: CASSLGDWYQELGTQYF. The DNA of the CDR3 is TGTGCCAGCAGCTTAGGGGACTGGTATCAGGAGCTAGGGACCCAGTACTTC.

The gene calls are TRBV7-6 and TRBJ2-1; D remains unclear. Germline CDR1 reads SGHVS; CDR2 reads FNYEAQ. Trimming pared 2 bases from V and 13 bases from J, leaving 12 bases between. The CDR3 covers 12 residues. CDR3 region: CASSLTDDPQFF. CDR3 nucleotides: TGTGCCAGCAGCTTAACCGACGACCCTCAGTTCTTC.

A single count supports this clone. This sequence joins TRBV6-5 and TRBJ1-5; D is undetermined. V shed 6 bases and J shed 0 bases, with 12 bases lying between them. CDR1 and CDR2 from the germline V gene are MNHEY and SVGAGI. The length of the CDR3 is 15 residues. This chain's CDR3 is CASRPGGYSNQPQHF. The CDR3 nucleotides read TGTGCCAGCAGGCCAGGAGGCTATAGCAATCAGCCCCAGCATTTT.

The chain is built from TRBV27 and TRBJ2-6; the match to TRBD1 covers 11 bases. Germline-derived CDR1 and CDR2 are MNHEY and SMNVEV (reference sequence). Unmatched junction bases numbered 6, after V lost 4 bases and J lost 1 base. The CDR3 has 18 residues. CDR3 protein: CASSSPGTGGSGANVLTF. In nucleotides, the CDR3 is TGTGCCAGCAGTTCCCCCGGGACAGGGGGTTCTGGGGCCAACGTCCTGACTTTC.

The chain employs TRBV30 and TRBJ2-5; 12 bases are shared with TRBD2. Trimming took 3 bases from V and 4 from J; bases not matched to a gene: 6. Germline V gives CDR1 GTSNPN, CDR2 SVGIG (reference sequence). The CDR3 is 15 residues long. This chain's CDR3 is CAWRGATSGRETQYF. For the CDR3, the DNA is TGTGCCTGGAGGGGAGCGACTAGCGGGAGAGAGACCCAGTACTTC.

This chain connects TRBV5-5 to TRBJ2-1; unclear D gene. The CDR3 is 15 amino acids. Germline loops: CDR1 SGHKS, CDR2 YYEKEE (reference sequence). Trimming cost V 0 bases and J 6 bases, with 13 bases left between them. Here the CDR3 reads CASSLGPVVVNEQFF. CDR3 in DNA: TGTGCCAGCAGCTTGGGTCCCGTGGTTGTCAATGAGCAGTTCTTC.

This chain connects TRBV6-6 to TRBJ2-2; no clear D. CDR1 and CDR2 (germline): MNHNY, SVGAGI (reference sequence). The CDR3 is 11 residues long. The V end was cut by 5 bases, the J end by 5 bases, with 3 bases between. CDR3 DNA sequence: TGTGCCAGCAGTAAAACCGGGGAGCTGTTTTTT. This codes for CASSKTGELFF.

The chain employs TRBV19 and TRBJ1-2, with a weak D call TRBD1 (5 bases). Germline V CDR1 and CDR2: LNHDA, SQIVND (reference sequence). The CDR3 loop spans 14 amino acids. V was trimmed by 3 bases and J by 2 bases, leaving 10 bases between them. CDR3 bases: TGTGCCAGTAGTATGTGGACACCGAACTATGGCTACACCTTC. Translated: CASSMWTPNYGYTF.

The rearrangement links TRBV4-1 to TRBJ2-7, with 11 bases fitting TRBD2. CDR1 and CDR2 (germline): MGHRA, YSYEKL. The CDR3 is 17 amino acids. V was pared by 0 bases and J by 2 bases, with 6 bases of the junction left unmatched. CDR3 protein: CASSQERLAGGPYEQYF. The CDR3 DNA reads TGCGCCAGCAGCCAAGAACGGCTAGCGGGAGGACCCTACGAGCAGTACTTC.

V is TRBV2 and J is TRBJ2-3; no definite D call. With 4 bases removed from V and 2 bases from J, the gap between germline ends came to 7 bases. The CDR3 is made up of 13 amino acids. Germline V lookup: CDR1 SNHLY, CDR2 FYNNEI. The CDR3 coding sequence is TGTGCCAGCAGTGTGACCCTCACAGATACGCAGTATTTT. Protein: CASSVTLTDTQYF.

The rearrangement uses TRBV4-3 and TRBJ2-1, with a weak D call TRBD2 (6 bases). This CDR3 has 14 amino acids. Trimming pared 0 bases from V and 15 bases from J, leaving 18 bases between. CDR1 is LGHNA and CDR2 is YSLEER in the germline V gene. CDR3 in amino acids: CASSQDPAPGVLFF. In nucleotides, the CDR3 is TGCGCCAGCAGCCAAGATCCTGCCCCGGGAGTACTGTTCTTC.

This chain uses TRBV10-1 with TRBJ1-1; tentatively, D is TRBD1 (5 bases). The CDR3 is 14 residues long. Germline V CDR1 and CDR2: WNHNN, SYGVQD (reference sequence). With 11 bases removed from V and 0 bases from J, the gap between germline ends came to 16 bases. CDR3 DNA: TGCGCCGGGGACCTCCTAACCCTGAACACTGAAGCTTTCTTT. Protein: CAGDLLTLNTEAFF.